This TCR beta chain was captured in a study of T-cell memory formation after mild COVID-19. As for the study in general: There were largely donor-specific TCR clusters. Findings of the study overall: That cross-reactive memory joined was suggested by some responding clones appearing in pre-infection memory.

TCRdb independently ran MiXCR on the 5' RACE reads; one entry per CDR3 protein. The data show 550,000 to 700,000 distinct CDR3 sequences, with around a sixth seen just once and roughly 7.8% held by the top ten. This clonotype was detected only a few times. Its specificity is not known. V shed 5 bases and J shed 3 bases, with 10 bases lying between them. CDR3 length equals 12 residues. Germline V gene data show CDR1 as SQVTM and CDR2 as ANQGSEA. V usage is TRBV29-1 and J usage is TRBJ2-5; D gene unclear. The TCR originated in an adult woman who had mild COVID-19 (a few samples of this study predate the infection). Cell type and time point are not known. Sequencing input: PBMCs or a T cell subset sorted from them (not recorded which). The CDR3 spells CSVSPGKETQYF. The DNA for the CDR3 is TGCAGCGTTAGCCCAGGCAAAGAGACCCAGTACTTC. Together with reference TRBV29-1 and TRBJ2-5, the CDR3 gives the full variable domain: SAVISQKPSRDICQRGTSLTIQCQVDSQVTMMFWYRQQPGQSLTLIATANQGSEATYESGFVIDKFPISRPNLTFSTLTVSNMSPEDSSIYLCSVSPGKETQYFGPGTRLLVL.